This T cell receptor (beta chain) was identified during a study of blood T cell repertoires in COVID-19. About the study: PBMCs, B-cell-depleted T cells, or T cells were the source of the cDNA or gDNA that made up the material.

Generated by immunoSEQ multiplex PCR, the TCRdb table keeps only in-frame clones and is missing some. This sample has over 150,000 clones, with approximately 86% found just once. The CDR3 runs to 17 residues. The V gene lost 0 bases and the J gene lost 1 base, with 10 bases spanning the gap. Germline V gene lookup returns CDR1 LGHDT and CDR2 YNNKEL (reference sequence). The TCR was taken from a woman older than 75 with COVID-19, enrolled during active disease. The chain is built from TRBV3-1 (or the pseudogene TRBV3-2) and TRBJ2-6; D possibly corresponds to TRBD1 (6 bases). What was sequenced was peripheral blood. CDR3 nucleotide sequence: TGTGCCAGCAGCCAAGATGGGGGCAGGTCTGGGGCCAACGTCCTGACTTTC. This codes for CASSQDGGRSGANVLTF.